One sample yielded the 22 T cell receptor beta chains listed below, sequenced in a study of blood T cell repertoires in COVID-19. Produced via immunoSEQ multiplex PCR; TCRdb's table is partial and in-frame only. The table lists around 58,000 clones, around 89% of them singletons. Material: PBMCs or T cells enriched from blood (not recorded which). The receptor set was obtained from a woman aged 40 to 55 who had recovered from COVID-19.

The chain couples TRBV5-1 to TRBJ1-1; 10 nucleotides agree with TRBD1. Per the germline V gene, CDR1 is SGHRS and CDR2 is YFSETQ. The CDR3 spans 16 residues. The ends lost 3 bases at V and 1 base at J; junction bases unmatched: 6. The CDR3 sequence is CASSWHRDRGNTEAFF. The CDR3 nucleotides are TGCGCCAGCAGCTGGCACCGGGACAGGGGGAACACTGAAGCTTTCTTT.

This sequence joins TRBV7-6 and TRBJ2-2; D gene uncertain. This CDR3 region has 14 residues. Trimming removed 4 bases at V and 4 bases at J, with 10 bases between. The germline CDR1 and CDR2 sequences are SGHVS and FNYEAQ. In nucleotides, the CDR3 is TGTGCCAGCAGCTCGCAGCCGGGCACCGGGGAGCTGTTTTTT. Translation: CASSSQPGTGELFF.

Here the CDR3 DNA reads TGTGCCAGCAGTGAAGCTGACACCGCTGCGGGATATGGCTACACCTTC. It codes for CASSEADTAAGYGYTF. The chain couples TRBV6-1 to TRBJ1-2; D gene ambiguous. There are 16 residues in the CDR3. The germline V gene encodes CDR1 MNHNS and CDR2 SASEGT. Between the trimmed V and J ends, which lost 0 bases and 5 bases, there was a span of 16 bases.

The J gene is TRBJ2-5, the V gene TRBV5-4; D is uncertain. This CDR3 is 14 amino acids long. Trimming stripped 3 bases from V and 2 bases from J, with 11 bases between. Germline V gives CDR1 SGHNT, CDR2 YYREEE (reference sequence). The CDR3 spells CASSSIDLQETQYF. The CDR3 DNA reads TGTGCCAGCAGCTCGATCGACTTGCAAGAGACCCAGTACTTC.

Only one count was recorded for this clone. Here the CDR3 DNA reads TGTGCCAGCAGCACATCCGACAGGGGGCGGACTGAAGCTTTCTTT. Its translation is CASSTSDRGRTEAFF. The V call is TRBV21-1, the J call TRBJ1-1; the D segment call TRBD1 is taken from the table without a DNA check. TRBV21-1 counts as a pseudogene. CDR3 length: 15 amino acids.

The genes are TRBV7-2 and TRBJ1-3, with D perhaps matching TRBD1 (6 bases). Trimming took off 2 bases at V and 0 bases at J, with 20 bases between the two ends. Germline V gene data show CDR1 as SGHTA and CDR2 as FQGNSA. The CDR3 totals 19 residues. CDR3 coding DNA: TGTGCCAGCAGCTTAAGCGTCGGCAGGGGAGTGAGCTCTGGAAACACCATATATTTT. Its translation: CASSLSVGRGVSSGNTIYF.

J is TRBJ1-2 and V is TRBV10-3; 12 nucleotides align to TRBD1. Trimming at V came to 8 bases and at J to 8 bases, leaving 18 bases not matched to a gene. The CDR3 length is 17 residues. The V gene's germline CDR1 is ENHRY and CDR2 SYGVKD. CDR3 in amino acids: CAILVRDRGPQERGYTF. CDR3 nucleotide sequence: TGTGCCATCCTGGTCCGGGACAGGGGGCCTCAGGAGAGGGGCTACACCTTC.

Here the CDR3 DNA reads TGTGCCAGCAGTTTCCGGGGTTCAGAGACCCAGTACTTC. This gives the protein CASSFRGSETQYF. This chain joins TRBV12-3 or TRBV12-4 and TRBJ2-5; tentative D call: TRBD2 (5 bases). V was shortened by 3 bases and J by 4 bases, with 9 bases between the two germline ends. The CDR3 has 13 amino acids.

The rearrangement links TRBV5-6 to TRBJ2-7, with D possibly matching TRBD1 (5 bases). The CDR3 spans 11 residues. Per the germline V gene, CDR1 is SGHDT and CDR2 is YYEEEE. CDR3 sequence (DNA): TGTGCTTCCCGAAGCCAGGGCGAGCAGTACTTC. As protein: CASRSQGEQYF. Drawing the rest from reference TRBV5-6 and TRBJ2-7, the complete variable domain is DAGVTQSPTHLIKTRGQQVTLRCSPKSGHDTVSWYQQALGQGPQFIFQYYEEEERQRGNFPDRFSGHQFPNYSSELNVNALLLGDSALYLCASRSQGEQYFGPGTRLTVT.

V is TRBV5-1 and J is TRBJ2-7, with D hard to call. This CDR3 region has 13 residues. The germline gives CDR1 SGHRS, CDR2 YFSETQ. Trimming stripped 2 bases from V and 0 bases from J, with 6 bases between. CDR3 in amino acids: CASSFQVSYEQYF. The CDR3 DNA follows: TGCGCCAGCAGCTTTCAGGTCTCCTACGAGCAGTACTTC.

J is TRBJ2-7 and V is TRBV12-3 or TRBV12-4; perhaps TRBD1 as D (6 bases). There are 13 residues in the CDR3. With 6 bases removed from V and 3 bases from J, the gap between germline ends came to 12 bases. This CDR3 is CASRTGNLYEQYF. For the CDR3, the DNA is TGTGCCAGCAGGACAGGTAACCTCTACGAGCAGTACTTC.

The chain has TRBV7-6 and TRBJ2-5; D gene unclear. Germline values: CDR1 SGHVS, CDR2 FNYEAQ. V gave up 5 bases and J gave up 4 bases, with 8 bases separating them. This CDR3 is built from 12 residues. In nucleotides, the CDR3 is TGTGCCAGCAGCGCCATCAGAGAGACCCAGTACTTC. Translating it yields CASSAIRETQYF.

V and J are TRBV5-4 and TRBJ1-1, with TRBD1 identical over 7 bases. V shed 0 bases and J 10 bases; nucleotides not matched to a gene: 6. This CDR3 contains 13 residues. In germline, CDR1 is SGHNT, CDR2 YYREEE (reference sequence). The CDR3 protein is CASSLEQGLSAFF. The CDR3 coding sequence is TGTGCCAGCAGCTTGGAACAGGGGTTGTCAGCTTTCTTT.

The rearrangement uses TRBV11-3 and TRBJ2-1; 9 bases are a match to TRBD2. The CDR3 covers 15 residues. Per the germline V gene, CDR1 is SGHNT and CDR2 is YENEEA. V dropped 2 bases and J dropped 6; count of bases not matched to a gene: 5. Here the CDR3 DNA reads TGTGCCAGCAGCTTAATCAGCGGGGGGCCCAATGAGCAGTTCTTC. It yields the protein CASSLISGGPNEQFF.

V and J are TRBV5-1 and TRBJ2-7; no clear D. Between the trimmed V and J ends, which lost 3 bases and 0 bases, there was a span of 4 bases. The CDR3 sequence is 12 residues long. Per germline, CDR1 SGHRS and CDR2 YFSETQ. The CDR3 nucleotides read TGCGCCAGCAGCTCAGACTCCTACGAGCAGTACTTC. Amino acids: CASSSDSYEQYF.

This chain links TRBV27 with TRBJ1-6, with TRBD1 identical over 9 bases. CDR1 is MNHEY and CDR2 is SMNVEV in the germline V gene (reference sequence). The CDR3 runs 16 residues. Trimming removed 3 bases from V and 6 bases from J; junction bases left unmatched: 6. The CDR3 DNA is TGTGCCAGCAGTTTCCTAACACAGGGGGCTAATTCACCCCTCCACTTT. It codes for CASSFLTQGANSPLHF.

The chain joins TRBV19 to TRBJ1-5; a weak D match, TRBD1 (6 bases). Germline values: CDR1 LNHDA, CDR2 SQIVND (reference sequence). CDR3 size: 17 residues. The V end lost 5 bases, the J end lost 0 bases, and 17 bases lay between the germline ends. This CDR3 is CASSYLRDTYSNQPQHF. The DNA for the CDR3 is TGTGCCAGTAGTTACCTACGGGACACTTATAGCAATCAGCCCCAGCATTTT.

The rearrangement uses TRBV11-3 and TRBJ2-2; D is possibly TRBD2 (6 bases). Per the germline V gene, CDR1 is SGHNT and CDR2 is YENEEA. V gave up 5 bases and J gave up 6 bases, with 13 bases separating them. The CDR3 loop spans 14 amino acids. Here the CDR3 DNA reads TGTGCCAGCAGCCCCCAGAGGGAGGCCGGGGAGCTGTTTTTT. Its protein product is CASSPQREAGELFF.

The J gene is TRBJ2-5, the V gene TRBV5-6, with 12 bases identical to TRBD2. The CDR3 spans 15 residues. CDR1 and CDR2 (germline): SGHDT, YYEEEE. J was trimmed by 5 bases and V by 0 bases; bases with no gene match: 2. CDR3 sequence (DNA): TGTGCCAGCAGCTTGGGGACTAGCGGGACGGAGACCCAGTACTTC. Translating it yields CASSLGTSGTETQYF.

The chain carries TRBV6-1 and TRBJ1-4; D may be TRBD1 (5 bases). The CDR3 totals 16 residues. Germline values: CDR1 MNHNS, CDR2 SASEGT. Trimming removed 2 bases from V and 8 bases from J, with 18 bases in between. The CDR3 here is CASSESPTVGREKLFF. For the CDR3, the DNA is TGTGCCAGCAGTGAATCCCCGACAGTAGGGCGGGAAAAACTGTTTTTT.

The V gene is TRBV3-1 (or the pseudogene TRBV3-2), the J gene TRBJ1-2, with 7 bases that match TRBD1. CDR3 length: 14 amino acids. Germline V lookup: CDR1 LGHDT, CDR2 YNNKEL (reference sequence). Losses at the gene ends were 2 bases for V and 5 bases for J; bases not matched to a gene: 5. The CDR3 is CASSQQTGDYGYTF. DNA for the CDR3: TGTGCCAGCAGCCAACAAACAGGGGATTATGGCTACACCTTC.

The chain recombines TRBV4-1 with TRBJ2-5; the match to TRBD1 covers 7 bases. Germline lookup yields CDR1 MGHRA and CDR2 YSYEKL. Losses at the gene ends were 6 bases for V and 5 bases for J; bases not matched to a gene: 9. This CDR3 spans 14 amino acids. The CDR3 DNA reads as TGCGCCAGCAGGCGACAGGGCCTCGGGGAGACCCAGTACTTC. Encoded protein: CASRRQGLGETQYF.